Below are 32 T cell receptor beta chains sequenced from a single sample in a study of blood T cell repertoires in COVID-19. Assay: immunoSEQ multiplex PCR; the TCRdb copy retains only in-frame clones and omits some. The sample lists about 320,000 clones; approximately 89% were seen once. The sequencing sample was made of peripheral blood. These receptors were collected from a woman aged 25 to 39 with COVID-19, enrolled during active disease.

The chain couples TRBV20-1 to TRBJ1-5; 7 positions agree with TRBD1. With V trimmed by 6 bases and J by 11 bases, 4 bases remained unmatched. This CDR3 is 10 amino acids long. Germline CDR1 DFQATT, CDR2 SNEGSKA (reference sequence). The CDR3 here is CSAIDRAQHF. CDR3 DNA: TGCAGTGCCATAGACAGGGCCCAGCATTTT.

V usage is TRBV6-1 and J usage is TRBJ1-4; TRBD1 aligns across 7 bases. CDR1 is MNHNS, CDR2 SASEGT, per germline. The CDR3 sequence is 15 residues long. V dropped 1 base and J dropped 5; count of bases not matched to a gene: 4. The CDR3 here is CASSEGTGRNEKLFF. The DNA for the CDR3 is TGTGCCAGCAGTGAAGGGACAGGTAGAAATGAAAAACTGTTTTTT.

The CDR3, as DNA: TGTGCCAGTAGTACGCCGGGACAGGGAAGTTCTGGCTACACCTTC. Amino acids: CASSTPGQGSSGYTF. This chain uses TRBV19 with TRBJ1-2; the match to TRBD1 covers 9 bases. Trimming took 4 bases from V and 7 from J; bases not matched to a gene: 10. The CDR3 totals 15 residues. The germline CDR1 and CDR2 sequences are LNHDA and SQIVND (reference sequence).

CDR3 DNA sequence: TGTGCCACCAGCAGAGATCGGGTATCGGTTAATGGCTACACCTTC. It translates to CATSRDRVSVNGYTF. The chain is built from TRBV15 and TRBJ1-2; D unclear. V lost 0 bases and J lost 6, with 14 bases in between. CDR3 size: 15 residues. The germline gives CDR1 LNHNV, CDR2 YYDKDF (reference sequence).

This sequence joins TRBV3-1 (or the pseudogene TRBV3-2) and TRBJ2-5, with D maybe TRBD2 (6 bases). CDR1 and CDR2 (germline): LGHDT, YNNKEL (reference sequence). V gave up 3 bases and J gave up 5 bases, with 13 bases separating them. CDR3 length equals 14 residues. The CDR3: CASSQRGLVETQYF. CDR3 DNA: TGTGCCAGCAGCCAGAGGGGACTCGTGGAGACCCAGTACTTC.

In this sample, this clone turned up a few times. The chain employs TRBV28 and TRBJ1-4, with TRBD1 identical over 10 bases. Looked up from germline, CDR1 is MDHEN and CDR2 is SYDVKM. V gave up 1 base and J gave up 8 bases; unmatched junction bases: 4. The CDR3 runs 15 residues. Written as DNA, the CDR3 is TGTGCCAGCAGTTTATCCGGGACAGGGGTCGAAAAACTGTTTTTT. It yields the protein CASSLSGTGVEKLFF.

This rearrangement joins TRBV28 to TRBJ2-1, with TRBD1 matching over 9 bases. Germline-derived CDR1 and CDR2 are MDHEN and SYDVKM. This CDR3 is built from 15 residues. Trimming took 4 bases from V and 7 from J; bases not matched to a gene: 8. CDR3 DNA: TGTGCCAGCAGTTCGACCGGGACAGGGCGGAATGAGCAGTTCTTC. This encodes CASSSTGTGRNEQFF.

This clone was seen a single time. The chain has TRBV4-1 and TRBJ1-3; 7 bases agree with TRBD1. The CDR3 extends over 16 amino acids. Germline V gene lookup returns CDR1 MGHRA and CDR2 YSYEKL. The ends lost 5 bases at V and 2 bases at J; junction bases unmatched: 9. The CDR3 loop is CASSEETGLAGNTIYF. The CDR3 DNA sequence: TGCGCCAGCAGCGAGGAGACAGGGCTTGCTGGAAACACCATATATTTT.

The CDR3 is CASSVTGGSQPQHF. The CDR3 nucleotides are TGTGCCAGTAGTGTCACAGGGGGCTCACAGCCCCAGCATTTT. The chain combines TRBV19 with TRBJ1-5; TRBD1 matches at 9 bases. Germline V gives CDR1 LNHDA, CDR2 SQIVND (reference sequence). The J segment lost 7 bases and the V segment lost 5 bases, leaving 6 bases of the junction unmatched. The length of the CDR3 is 14 residues.

CDR3 residues: CASSGDRGPSAFF. DNA for the CDR3: TGCGCCAGCAGCGGGGACAGGGGGCCTTCAGCTTTCTTT. The rearrangement joins TRBV5-1 to TRBJ1-1, with 12 bases matching TRBD1. This CDR3 has 13 residues. The J segment lost 10 bases and the V segment lost 4 bases, leaving 5 bases of the junction unmatched. Germline V lookup: CDR1 SGHRS, CDR2 YFSETQ.

This clone was recorded only once. The chain carries TRBV18 and TRBJ2-5; 7 positions match TRBD2. After removal of 3 bases from V and 5 bases from J, the junction contained 12 bases not matched to a gene. This CDR3 has 16 residues. CDR1 KGHSH and CDR2 LQKENI come from the germline V gene. CDR3: CASSPPVGSSGETQYF. The CDR3 DNA reads TGTGCCAGCTCACCCCCGGTGGGGAGTAGCGGGGAGACCCAGTACTTC.

This chain uses TRBV24-1 with TRBJ1-1; no clear D. The CDR3 extends over 13 amino acids. V was trimmed by 4 bases and J by 1 base, leaving 6 bases between them. Germline V lookup: CDR1 KGHDR, CDR2 SFDVKD. The chain's CDR3 is CATSDPRNTEAFF. CDR3 bases: TGTGCCACCAGTGACCCCCGGAACACTGAAGCTTTCTTT.

The rearrangement links TRBV5-6 to TRBJ2-7, with 8 nucleotides matching TRBD2. Germline lookup yields CDR1 SGHDT and CDR2 YYEEEE. The CDR3 sequence is 13 residues long. V shed 3 bases and J 3 bases; nucleotides not matched to a gene: 2. The CDR3 DNA sequence: TGTGCCAGCAGCTACCGGGGGGGCTACGAGCAGTACTTC. Amino acid sequence: CASSYRGGYEQYF.

The rearrangement joins TRBV5-1 to TRBJ2-1; D gene uncertain. V dropped 0 bases and J dropped 2 bases, with 9 bases sitting between them. CDR1 and CDR2 (germline): SGHRS, YFSETQ. The CDR3 has 15 residues. As DNA, the CDR3 is TGCGCCAGCAGCTTGGGAGGTAGTCCCTACAATGAGCAGTTCTTC. Translation: CASSLGGSPYNEQFF.

The chain recombines TRBV5-1 with TRBJ1-3; 9 bases align to TRBD1. CDR1 is SGHRS, CDR2 YFSETQ, per germline. With V trimmed by 5 bases and J by 0 bases, 12 bases remained unmatched. The CDR3 spans 18 residues. In nucleotides, the CDR3 is TGCGCCAGCAGTAGAGGAACAGGGGGCGAGAGCTCTGGAAACACCATATATTTT. It encodes CASSRGTGGESSGNTIYF. The full variable domain, rest sourced from reference TRBV5-1 and TRBJ1-3, is KAGVTQTPRYLIKTRGQQVTLSCSPISGHRSVSWYQQTPGQGLQFLFEYFSETQRNKGNFPGRFSGRQFSNSRSEMNVSTLELGDSALYLCASSRGTGGESSGNTIYFGEGSWLTVV.

J is TRBJ2-7 and V is TRBV7-2, with TRBD1 matching 8 bases. Trimming removed 5 bases from V and 2 bases from J; junction bases left unmatched: 8. Germline lookup yields CDR1 SGHTA and CDR2 FQGNSA. The CDR3 is 15 amino acids. The CDR3 loop is CASSNRDRITYEQYF. The CDR3 DNA is TGTGCCAGCAGCAACCGGGACAGGATAACCTACGAGCAGTACTTC.

V and J are TRBV19 and TRBJ1-1, with TRBD1 matching over 9 bases. The ends lost 4 bases at V and 6 bases at J; junction bases unmatched: 9. The germline CDR1 and CDR2 sequences are LNHDA and SQIVND (reference sequence). This CDR3 comprises 15 residues. This CDR3 reads CASSTNRGRGSEAFF. In DNA, the CDR3 is TGTGCCAGTAGTACAAACAGGGGGCGTGGGTCTGAAGCTTTCTTT.

The J gene is TRBJ1-2, the V gene TRBV25-1, with a possible D match to TRBD1 (5 bases). Germline V gene lookup returns CDR1 MGHDK and CDR2 SYGVNS. Trimming cost V 5 bases and J 3 bases, with 13 bases left between them. The length of the CDR3 is 14 residues. The CDR3 loop reads CASSRPGRYYGYTF. CDR3 DNA: TGTGCCAGCAGTCGGCCAGGGAGGTACTATGGCTACACCTTC.

This sequence joins TRBV11-3 and TRBJ2-1; D ambiguous. The CDR3 covers 12 residues. CDR1 is SGHNT and CDR2 is YENEEA in the germline V gene. V lost 2 bases, J lost 6 bases, and 5 bases lay in between. The CDR3 loop is CASSLIVNEQFF. The DNA of the CDR3 is TGTGCCAGCAGCTTAATCGTCAATGAGCAGTTCTTC.

This clone showed up just once. The V and J genes are TRBV28 and TRBJ2-5; the D is unclear. Looked up from germline, CDR1 is MDHEN and CDR2 is SYDVKM. The CDR3 is 13 amino acids. V lost 2 bases to trimming and J lost 4 bases, with 8 bases between them. The CDR3 region is CASSLVESETQYF. The DNA of the CDR3 is TGTGCCAGCAGTTTAGTGGAGTCAGAGACCCAGTACTTC.

The chain employs TRBV5-6 and TRBJ1-1; 8 nucleotides align to TRBD1. The CDR3 extends over 15 amino acids. The J segment lost 1 base and the V segment lost 3 bases, leaving 5 bases of the junction unmatched. Germline CDR1 is SGHDT and CDR2 is YYEEEE. The CDR3: CASSSIGQGNTEAFF. The CDR3 bases are TGTGCCAGCAGCTCGATAGGACAGGGGAACACTGAAGCTTTCTTT.

The chain uses TRBV28 and TRBJ2-1; D unresolved. CDR3 size: 14 residues. The germline V gene encodes CDR1 MDHEN and CDR2 SYDVKM. V was clipped by 5 bases and J by 5 bases, with 13 bases between them. CDR3 DNA sequence: TGTGCCAGCAGTCAATATCTAGAAGACAATGAGCAGTTCTTC. Amino acid sequence: CASSQYLEDNEQFF.

The chain employs TRBV5-6 and TRBJ2-7, with 8 bases lining up with TRBD1. The CDR3 has 13 amino acids. Trimming at V came to 3 bases and at J to 4 bases, leaving 3 bases not matched to a gene. Germline values: CDR1 SGHDT, CDR2 YYEEEE. The CDR3 DNA reads as TGTGCCAGCAGCTGGACAGGGCGGTACGAGCAGTACTTC. This gives the protein CASSWTGRYEQYF.

Only a few counts were recorded for this clone. The chain employs TRBV6-5 and TRBJ1-1; no reliable D call. The CDR3 totals 13 residues. Per the germline V gene, CDR1 is MNHEY and CDR2 is SVGAGI. V lost 8 bases and J lost 1, with 11 bases in between. CDR3 DNA: TGTGCCAGCGGTCAGGTTTGGAACACTGAAGCTTTCTTT. This encodes CASGQVWNTEAFF.

V and J are TRBV7-6 and TRBJ1-3, with a weak D call TRBD1 (6 bases). Looked up from germline, CDR1 is SGHVS and CDR2 is FNYEAQ. This CDR3 comprises 16 residues. Trimming left V 2 bases short and J 6 bases short, with 17 bases between. Here the CDR3 DNA reads TGTGCCAGCAGCTTAACGACAGGCAAACTAGAAAACACCATATATTTT. This translates into CASSLTTGKLENTIYF.

This clone came up a few times. This chain joins TRBV20-1 and TRBJ2-7; 7 positions agree with TRBD1. This CDR3 spans 15 amino acids. The junction had 13 bases not matched to a gene; V was cut back by 3 bases and J by 5 bases. Germline V gives CDR1 DFQATT, CDR2 SNEGSKA (reference sequence). The CDR3 sequence: CSASGTLGQRNEQYF. In DNA, the CDR3 is TGCAGTGCTAGTGGTACCTTGGGACAGAGGAACGAGCAGTACTTC.

V gene TRBV4-1 combines with J gene TRBJ1-2; the match to TRBD1 covers 7 bases. Trimming took 1 base from V and 6 from J; bases not matched to a gene: 8. CDR1 is MGHRA and CDR2 is YSYEKL in the germline V gene. The CDR3 has 15 residues. CDR3 nucleotides: TGCGCCAGCAGCCAAGTAGTGGAGGGGGCCAATGGCTACACCTTC. Protein sequence: CASSQVVEGANGYTF.

This clone appeared once. Germline and junction disagree at one end, which may indicate a read error. The rearrangement uses TRBV3-1 (or the pseudogene TRBV3-2) and TRBJ2-3; D ambiguous. The germline gives CDR1 LGHDT, CDR2 YNNKEL (reference sequence). This CDR3 spans 12 amino acids. CDR3 protein: CASSQDSVTASF. DNA for the CDR3: TGTGCCAGCAGCCAAGATAGTGTTACAGCAAGTTTT.

This chain joins TRBV5-6 and TRBJ2-7; 8 positions match TRBD1. CDR1 is SGHDT, CDR2 YYEEEE, per germline. This CDR3 is 12 amino acids long. Losses at the gene ends were 5 bases for V and 6 bases for J; bases not matched to a gene: 4. The CDR3 is CASSLRGPEQYF. The CDR3 region has the DNA TGTGCCAGCAGTCTCAGGGGGCCCGAGCAGTACTTC.

The chain's CDR3 is CSVFLLNTEAFF. As DNA, the CDR3 is TGCAGCGTTTTCCTTCTTAACACTGAAGCTTTCTTT. This chain uses TRBV29-1 with TRBJ1-1; D is unclear. Deletions cut 5 bases from V and 2 bases from J, with 9 bases between. This CDR3 is 12 amino acids long. Germline V gene sequence: CDR1 SQVTM, CDR2 ANQGSEA.

The V and J genes are TRBV9 and TRBJ2-1; 7 bases fit TRBD1. The CDR3 is 16 residues long. The V gene's germline CDR1 is SGDLS and CDR2 YYNGEE. With V trimmed by 4 bases and J by 2 bases, 9 bases remained unmatched. This CDR3 is CASSPQTGNTYNEQFF. CDR3 sequence (DNA): TGTGCCAGCAGCCCCCAGACAGGGAATACCTACAATGAGCAGTTCTTC.

J is TRBJ2-5 and V is TRBV4-1; 12 bases match TRBD1. Trimming at V came to 0 bases and at J to 7 bases, leaving 9 bases not matched to a gene. Germline V gene lookup returns CDR1 MGHRA and CDR2 YSYEKL. The CDR3 is 17 amino acids. DNA for the CDR3: TGCGCCAGCAGCCAAGATCTAGGGACAGGGGGCGAGGGGACCCAGTACTTC. Protein: CASSQDLGTGGEGTQYF.